What follows are 14 T cell receptor beta chains derived from one specimen sequenced in a study of cytomegalovirus exposure and HLA in healthy donors. In the PCR, 60 Vbeta and 13 Jbeta primers were used. Generated by immunoSEQ multiplex PCR, the TCRdb table keeps only in-frame clones and is missing some. Found here are more than 40,000 clones; the top ten clones hold approximately 26%. The sequenced material came from PBMCs. All receptors come from a man between 35 and 55 years old in good health and CMV-seropositive.

The V call is TRBV7-2, the J call TRBJ2-7; 10 bases line up with TRBD2. This CDR3 has 14 amino acids. Germline V gene lookup returns CDR1 SGHTA and CDR2 FQGNSA. V lost 3 bases to trimming and J lost 4 bases; unmatched junction nucleotides: 3. CDR3 in amino acids: CASSFSGGAYEQYF. The DNA for the CDR3 is TGTGCCAGCAGCTTCAGCGGGGGGGCTTACGAGCAGTACTTC.

The chain recombines TRBV11-2 with TRBJ1-6; 9 bases are a match to TRBD1. The CDR3 runs 14 residues. The V and J ends lost 2 bases and 10 bases, in that order; junction bases with no gene match: 3. Germline CDR1 reads SGHAT; CDR2 reads FQNNGV. CDR3 bases: TGTGCCAGCAGCTTACGGGACAGGGAATCACCCCTCCACTTT. Protein product: CASSLRDRESPLHF.

The rearrangement uses TRBV27 and TRBJ1-2; 9 bases align to TRBD1. The CDR3 covers 17 residues. V dropped 2 bases and J dropped 1; count of bases not matched to a gene: 8. CDR1 and CDR2 from the germline V gene are MNHEY and SMNVEV (reference sequence). Here the CDR3 reads CASSLSPPGQGNYGYTF. DNA of the CDR3: TGTGCCAGCAGTTTAAGCCCCCCGGGACAGGGTAACTATGGCTACACCTTC.

This chain uses TRBV9 with TRBJ2-5; D possibly corresponds to TRBD1 (5 bases). CDR1 is SGDLS and CDR2 is YYNGEE in the germline V gene. V was trimmed by 0 bases and J by 2 bases, leaving 14 bases between them. This CDR3 has 16 amino acids. CDR3 nucleotides: TGTGCCAGCAGCGTAGATGGAACAGGCGGACAAGAGACCCAGTACTTC. Translated: CASSVDGTGGQETQYF.

This chain uses TRBV2 with TRBJ2-4, with 9 bases identical to TRBD2. The junction had 7 bases not matched to a gene; V was cut back by 6 bases and J by 7 bases. This CDR3 is 14 amino acids long. Per germline, CDR1 SNHLY and CDR2 FYNNEI. Here the CDR3 reads CASSLAGPGNIQYF. The CDR3 nucleotides read TGTGCCAGCAGCCTAGCGGGACCGGGGAACATTCAGTACTTC.

The CDR3 DNA reads as TGTGCCAGCAAGTACAACATACACACTGAAGCTTTCTTT. Translated: CASKYNIHTEAFF. This chain links TRBV6-5 with TRBJ1-1; no firm D call. V was clipped by 7 bases and J by 3 bases, with 12 bases between them. The V gene's germline CDR1 is MNHEY and CDR2 SVGAGI. The CDR3 extends over 13 amino acids.

This rearrangement joins TRBV6-5 to TRBJ1-1; D unclear. The germline CDR1 and CDR2 sequences are MNHEY and SVGAGI. This CDR3 contains 12 residues. Trimming cost V 8 bases and J 1 base, with 8 bases left between them. CDR3 amino acids: CASQRGNTEAFF. The DNA for the CDR3 is TGTGCCAGCCAGAGAGGGAACACTGAAGCTTTCTTT.

CDR3 amino acids: CASSFPRGGDTDTQYF. The CDR3 DNA reads as TGTGCCAGCAGCTTCCCCCGTGGAGGGGACACAGATACGCAGTATTTT. V is TRBV28 and J is TRBJ2-3; a weak D match, TRBD2 (6 bases). Germline values: CDR1 MDHEN, CDR2 SYDVKM. The V and J ends lost 6 bases and 2 bases respectively, with 18 bases between them. The CDR3 has 16 residues.

The V and J genes are TRBV19 and TRBJ1-5, with a weak D call TRBD1 (5 bases). The V and J ends lost 5 bases and 3 bases respectively, with 14 bases between them. Germline V CDR1 and CDR2: LNHDA, SQIVND (reference sequence). This CDR3 has 15 residues. CDR3 amino acids: CASSAPGLTNQPQHF. The CDR3, as DNA: TGTGCCAGTAGTGCCCCGGGACTGACCAATCAGCCCCAGCATTTT.

The chain couples TRBV2 to TRBJ2-1, with TRBD1 as a possible D gene (6 bases). The CDR3 runs 14 residues. Germline V CDR1 and CDR2: SNHLY, FYNNEI. V was trimmed by 4 bases and J by 9 bases, leaving 16 bases between them. CDR3 nucleotide sequence: TGTGCCAGCAGTGGCTACAGGGTAACTGGTGAGCAGTTCTTC. As protein: CASSGYRVTGEQFF. Complete variable domain (other parts from reference TRBV2 and TRBJ2-1): EPEVTQTPSHQVTQMGQEVILRCVPISNHLYFYWYRQILGQKVEFLVSFYNNEISEKSEIFDDQFSVERPDGSNFTLKIRSTKLEDSAMYFCASSGYRVTGEQFFGPGTRLTVL.

V is TRBV6-5 and J is TRBJ2-2, with D possibly TRBD1 on 5 matching bases. The V end lost 5 bases, the J end lost 4 bases, and 8 bases lay between the germline ends. Germline loops: CDR1 MNHEY, CDR2 SVGAGI. This CDR3 is built from 13 residues. CDR3 nucleotide sequence: TGTGCCAGCAGTCCCAGGGTCACCGGGGAGCTGTTTTTT. Its protein is CASSPRVTGELFF.

The rearrangement joins TRBV5-1 to TRBJ1-1; 10 bases align to TRBD1. This CDR3 is 16 amino acids long. V shed 4 bases, J shed 5 bases, and the junction held 11 bases outside the gene matches. Germline V gene lookup returns CDR1 SGHRS and CDR2 YFSETQ. The DNA for the CDR3 is TGCGCCAGCAGCGGAACCGGGACAGGGGCAGAGACTGAAGCTTTCTTT. This gives the protein CASSGTGTGAETEAFF.

In regard to this clone: Within the sample, other DNA sequences also encode this same CDR3. The chain couples TRBV9 to TRBJ1-2; 7 nucleotides align to TRBD1. The CDR3 loop spans 15 amino acids. With 4 bases clipped from V and 4 bases from J, the junction kept 10 bases outside the gene matches. Germline assignment: CDR1 SGDLS and CDR2 YYNGEE. The CDR3 loop reads CASSPRDSPSYGYTF. CDR3 nucleotide sequence: TGTGCCAGCAGCCCCCGGGACAGCCCCAGCTATGGCTACACCTTC.

This rearrangement joins TRBV27 to TRBJ1-4; no firm D call. Per germline, CDR1 MNHEY and CDR2 SMNVEV (reference sequence). CDR3 size: 14 residues. V was shortened by 6 bases and J by 4 bases, with 12 bases between the two germline ends. Here the CDR3 reads CASRGRGINEKLFF. The CDR3 coding sequence is TGTGCCAGCAGGGGGAGAGGAATTAATGAAAAACTGTTTTTT.